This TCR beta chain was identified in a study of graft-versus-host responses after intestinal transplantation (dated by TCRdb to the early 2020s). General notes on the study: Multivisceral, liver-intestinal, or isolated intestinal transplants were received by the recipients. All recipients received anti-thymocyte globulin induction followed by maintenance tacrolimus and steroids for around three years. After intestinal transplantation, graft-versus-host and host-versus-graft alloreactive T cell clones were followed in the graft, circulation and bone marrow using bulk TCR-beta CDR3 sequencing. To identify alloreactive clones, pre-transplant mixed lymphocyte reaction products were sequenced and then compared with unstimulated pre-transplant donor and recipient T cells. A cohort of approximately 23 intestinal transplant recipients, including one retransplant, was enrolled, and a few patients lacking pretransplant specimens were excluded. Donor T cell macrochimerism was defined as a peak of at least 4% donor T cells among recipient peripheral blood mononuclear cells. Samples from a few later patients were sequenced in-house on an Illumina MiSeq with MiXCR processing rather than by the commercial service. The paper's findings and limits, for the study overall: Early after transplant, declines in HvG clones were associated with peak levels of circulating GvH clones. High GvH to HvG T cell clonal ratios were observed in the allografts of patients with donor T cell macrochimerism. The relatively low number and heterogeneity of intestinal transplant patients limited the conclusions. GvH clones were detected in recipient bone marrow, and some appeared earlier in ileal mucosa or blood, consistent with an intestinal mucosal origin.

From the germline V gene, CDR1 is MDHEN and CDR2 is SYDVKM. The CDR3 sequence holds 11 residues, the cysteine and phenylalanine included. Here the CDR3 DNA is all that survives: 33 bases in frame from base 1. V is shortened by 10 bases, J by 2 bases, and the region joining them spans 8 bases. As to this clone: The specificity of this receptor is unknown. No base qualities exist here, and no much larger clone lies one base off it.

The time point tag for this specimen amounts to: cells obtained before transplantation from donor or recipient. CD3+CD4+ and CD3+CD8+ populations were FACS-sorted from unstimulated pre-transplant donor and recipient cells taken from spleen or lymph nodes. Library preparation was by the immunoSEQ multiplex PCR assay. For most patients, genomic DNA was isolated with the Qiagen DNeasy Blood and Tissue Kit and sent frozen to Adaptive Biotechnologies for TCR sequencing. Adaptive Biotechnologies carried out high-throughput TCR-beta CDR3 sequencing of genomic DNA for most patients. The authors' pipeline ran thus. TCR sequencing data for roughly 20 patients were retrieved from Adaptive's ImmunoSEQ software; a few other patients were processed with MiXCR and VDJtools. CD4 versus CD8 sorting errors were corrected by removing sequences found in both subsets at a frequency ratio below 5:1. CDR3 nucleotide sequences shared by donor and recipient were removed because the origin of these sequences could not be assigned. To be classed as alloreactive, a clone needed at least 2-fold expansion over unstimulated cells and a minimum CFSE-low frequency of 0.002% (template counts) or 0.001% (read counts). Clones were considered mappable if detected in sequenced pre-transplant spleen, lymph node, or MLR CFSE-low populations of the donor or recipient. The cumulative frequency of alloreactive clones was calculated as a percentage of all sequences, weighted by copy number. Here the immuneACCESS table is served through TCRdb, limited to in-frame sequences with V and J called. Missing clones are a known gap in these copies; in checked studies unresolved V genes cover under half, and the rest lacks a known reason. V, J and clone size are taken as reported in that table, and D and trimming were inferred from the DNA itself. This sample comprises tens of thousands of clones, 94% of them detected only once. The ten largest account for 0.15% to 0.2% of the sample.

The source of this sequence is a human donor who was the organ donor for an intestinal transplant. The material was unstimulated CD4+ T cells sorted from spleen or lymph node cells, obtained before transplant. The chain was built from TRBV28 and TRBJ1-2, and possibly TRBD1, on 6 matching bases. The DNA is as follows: TGTGCCACCGGACAGAACTATGGCTACACCTTC. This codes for CATGQNYGYTF.